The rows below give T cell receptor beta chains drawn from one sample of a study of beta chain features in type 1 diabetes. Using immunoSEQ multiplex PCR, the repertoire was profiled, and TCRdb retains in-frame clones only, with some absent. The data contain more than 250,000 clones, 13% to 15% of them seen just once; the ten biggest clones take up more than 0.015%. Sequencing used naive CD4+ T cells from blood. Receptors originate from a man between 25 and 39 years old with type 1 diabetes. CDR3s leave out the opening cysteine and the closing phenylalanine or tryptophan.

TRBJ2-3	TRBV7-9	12	ASSLRGGTDTQY
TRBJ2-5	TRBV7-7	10	ASSPTQETQY
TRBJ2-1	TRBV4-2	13	ASSLMSGAGREQF
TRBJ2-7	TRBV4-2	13	ASSPPSGRAEEQY
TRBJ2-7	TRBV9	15	ASSPTPLAGGPQEQY
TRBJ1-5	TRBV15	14	ATSRDKGNSNQPQH
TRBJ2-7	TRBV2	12	ASSDQGLGYEQY
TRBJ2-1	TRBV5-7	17	ASSWGGQGLPTSYNEQF
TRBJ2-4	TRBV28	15	ASSLRTSGTAKNIQY
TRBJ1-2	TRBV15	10	ATGQGEGGYT
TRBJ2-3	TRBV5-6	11	ASGTSGTDTQY
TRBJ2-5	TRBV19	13	ASSVAPRVQETQY
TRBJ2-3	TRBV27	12	ASSPTPTGDTQY
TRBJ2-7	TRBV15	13	ATSILSGNSYEQY
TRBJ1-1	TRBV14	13	ASSHFRGMNTEAF
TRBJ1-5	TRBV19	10	ASEGFGQPQH
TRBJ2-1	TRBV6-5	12	ATLRQVGNGEQF
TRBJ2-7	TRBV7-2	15	ASSLRGSVAGAYEQY
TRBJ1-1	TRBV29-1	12	SVVPGLPNTEAF
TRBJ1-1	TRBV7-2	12	ASSLRTGTTEAF
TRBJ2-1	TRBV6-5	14	ASSYTSRGTYNEQF
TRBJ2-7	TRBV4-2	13	ASSQIAGESYEQY
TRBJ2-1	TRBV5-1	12	ASSFTSGSHEQF
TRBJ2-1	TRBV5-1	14	ASSLEPSGVGNEQF
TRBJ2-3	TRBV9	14	ASSTRTSGAQDTQY
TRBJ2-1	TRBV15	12	ATSRLAGGGEQF
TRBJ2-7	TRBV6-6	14	ASTGLAGGSPYEQY
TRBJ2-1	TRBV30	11	AWAHGSYNEQF
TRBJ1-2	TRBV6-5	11	ASSNSYRYGYT
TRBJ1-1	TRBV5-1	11	ASSLEGGTEAF
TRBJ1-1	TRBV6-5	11	ASSYNSNTEAF
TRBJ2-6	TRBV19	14	ASTPHRDSGANVLT
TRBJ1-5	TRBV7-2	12	ASSRDRVNQPQH
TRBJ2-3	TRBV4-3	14	ASSQASGSGTDTQY
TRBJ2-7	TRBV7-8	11	ASSLASVYEQY
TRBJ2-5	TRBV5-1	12	ASSLGQGEETQY
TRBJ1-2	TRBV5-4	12	ASSQGQGAGGYT
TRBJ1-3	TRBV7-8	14	ASSLVMGGSGNTIY
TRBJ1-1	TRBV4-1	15	ASSQGSQRGMNTEAF
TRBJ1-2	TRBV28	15	ASSLPPESGANYGYT
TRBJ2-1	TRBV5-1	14	ASSLEGRNSYNEQF
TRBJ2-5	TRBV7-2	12	ASSLRGTQETQY
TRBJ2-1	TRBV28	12	ASSLGGRYNEQF
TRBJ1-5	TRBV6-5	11	ASSSDRGQPQH
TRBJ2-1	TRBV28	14	ASSRLAGRAYNEQF
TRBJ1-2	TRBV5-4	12	ASSSVQGQRGYT
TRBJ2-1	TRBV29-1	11	SVWREGGNEQF